The T cell receptor (beta chain) under discussion was sequenced for a study of T cells in Graves' hyperthyroidism and ophthalmopathy. Those patients with uncontrolled infection, other autoimmune disease, pregnancy or lactation were excluded. Germline lookup yields CDR1 SGHTA and CDR2 FQGTGA. The CDR3 covers 20 residues. There were TCR beta CDR3 regions amplified from RNA transcripts. Researchers ran a first-round RT-PCR on the TCR CDR3 using the HTBI primer set. One entry per CDR3 protein results from TCRdb running MiXCR on the multiplex PCR reads. This sample carries about 500,000 distinct CDR3 sequences, 15% to 20% of them seen once, and the ten largest clones take less than 30%. A remark on this clonotype: An end of the junction differs from the germline gene, which may be a read error.

This chain connects TRBV7-3 to TRBJ2-2, with 9 bases lining up with TRBD2. This TCR was recovered from a woman in her twenties or thirties with Graves' ophthalmopathy. The specimen sequenced was blood. The CDR3 nucleotides read TGTGCCAGCAGCTTAGTTGGGACTAGCAGGAGGGCCCCGAACACCGGGGAGCCGTTTTTT. The encoded protein is CASSLVGTSRRAPNTGEPFF.